This is a list of T cell receptor beta chains from one sample in a study of blood T cell repertoires in COVID-19. Clones were sequenced by immunoSEQ multiplex PCR, and TCRdb holds only the in-frame ones, with some missing. The sample includes some 430,000 clones, less than 95% of them seen just once. Sequencing input: PBMCs or T cells enriched from blood (not recorded which). The receptors here all came from a man younger than 30 who had recovered from COVID-19. The CDR3 runs from the conserved cysteine through the conserved F or W. Each record gives: J gene, CDR3 length, V gene, clone size, CDR3 protein. Size is omitted from some rows. Given values are once, few, many or a class for expanded clones.

>TRBJ2-6|16|TRBV2|-
CASSGQGGSGANVLTF
>TRBJ1-5|14|TRBV19|-
CASRDREANQPQHF
>TRBJ2-5|12|TRBV25-1|-
CASSAQGGTQYF
>TRBJ1-2|13|TRBV3-1/TRBV3-2|-
CASSQGADYGYTF
>TRBJ2-1|14|TRBV7-3|few
CASSSSSYGNEQFF
>TRBJ1-5|15|TRBV15|-
CATSRGDRDYQPQHF
>TRBJ1-2|15|TRBV4-1|-
CASSQDRSRAGGYTF
>TRBJ2-2|13|TRBV27|-
CASRGTPTGELFF
>TRBJ2-3|14|TRBV19|-
CASSIDKIGGTQYF
>TRBJ2-5|19|TRBV21-1|-
CASSAPRDYINTIQETQYF
>TRBJ2-2|16|TRBV6-1|few
CASSATGGWNTGELFF
>TRBJ1-2|13|TRBV18|-
CASSPGQGGGYTF
>TRBJ1-5|15|TRBV5-8|once
CASSLSGESYQPQHF
>TRBJ2-1|15|TRBV30|-
CAWTRRGLAYNEQFF
>TRBJ2-3|14|TRBV4-1|-
CASSQVGGTDTQYF
>TRBJ2-5|15|TRBV28|-
CASSLGGSPWETQYF
>TRBJ1-1|13|TRBV6-4|-
CASRRQVNTEAFF
>TRBJ2-1|14|TRBV19|-
CASASGRSYNEQFF
>TRBJ2-7|15|TRBV7-2|-
CASSIGPTGSYEQYF
>TRBJ2-5|15|TRBV5-1|-
CASSSSTGNMETQYF
>TRBJ2-1|14|TRBV7-8|-
CASSSGAAYNEQFF
>TRBJ2-3|15|TRBV9|-
CASSVAGGQGDTQYF
>TRBJ1-2|13|TRBV3-1/TRBV3-2|-
CASSRGWDYGYTF
>TRBJ2-3|15|TRBV28|-
CASSSPQGTTDTQYF
>TRBJ2-1|16|TRBV4-1|-
CASSQGRGGSDNEQFF
>TRBJ2-1|15|TRBV5-1|-
CASSLEGGPYNEQFF
>TRBJ1-6|14|TRBV28|once
CASSLGQSDSPLHF
>TRBJ1-1|14|TRBV19|-
CASSHSGLVTEAFF
>TRBJ1-2|16|TRBV5-1|once
CASSGGGSSFNYGYTF
>TRBJ2-7|14|TRBV27|-
CASSQAGTFYEQYF
>TRBJ2-2|15|TRBV2|-
CASGGGNANTGELFF
>TRBJ1-5|13|TRBV7-8|-
CASSATGVGPQHF
>TRBJ1-1|12|TRBV6-5|-
CASSANAGGAFF
>TRBJ2-2|16|TRBV9|-
CASSSTGLAVTGELFF
>TRBJ1-1|11|TRBV11-2|-
CASRGNTEAFF
>TRBJ1-1|18|TRBV28|-
CASSGGLGTGDVNTEAFF